One sample yielded the 10 T cell receptor beta chains listed below, sequenced in a study of cytomegalovirus exposure and HLA in healthy donors. Researchers ran the PCR with 60 Vbeta and 13 Jbeta primers. Sequencing used immunoSEQ multiplex PCR; TCRdb keeps in-frame clones, though not all of them. Altogether about 140,000 clones are present, around 57% being singletons, with the ten largest covering over 1.5%. The specimen sequenced was PBMCs. Source of these receptors: a male donor in good health and CMV-seronegative.

The genes are TRBV7-7 and TRBJ2-2; weak D call: TRBD1 (5 bases). CDR1 is SSHAT, CDR2 FNYEAQ, per germline (reference sequence). CDR3 length: 17 amino acids. Trimming pared 2 bases from V and 0 bases from J, leaving 13 bases between. CDR3 sequence reads: CASSLQGSKANTGELFF. The DNA of the CDR3 is TGTGCCAGCAGCTTACAGGGAAGCAAAGCGAACACCGGGGAGCTGTTTTTT. Variable domain in full (rest from reference TRBV7-7 and TRBJ2-2): GAGVSQSPRYKVTKRGQDVTLRCDPISSHATLYWYQQALGQGPEFLTYFNYEAQPDKSGLPSDRFSAERPEGSISTLTIQRTEQRDSAMYRCASSLQGSKANTGELFFGEGSRLTVL.

This clone was seen a few times. The V gene is TRBV6-1, the J gene TRBJ1-5; 9 bases fit TRBD1. Germline V gene lookup returns CDR1 MNHNS and CDR2 SASEGT. The CDR3 is made up of 15 amino acids. V gave up 6 bases and J gave up 1 base; unmatched junction bases: 4. CDR3 nucleotide sequence: TGTGCCAGCAGGGGACAGGGAAGGAGCAATCAGCCCCAGCATTTT. Translated, it gives CASRGQGRSNQPQHF.

The CDR3 nucleotides read TGTGCCAGCAGCCAAGAGGGGACTAGCGGGGGCCACGGCCGAGATACGCAGTATTTT. It encodes CASSQEGTSGGHGRDTQYF. The chain is built from TRBV4-2 and TRBJ2-3; 14 nucleotides match TRBD2. V lost 0 bases, J lost 5 bases, and 10 bases stayed unmatched. This CDR3 contains 19 residues. Looked up from germline, CDR1 is LGHNA and CDR2 is YNFKEQ.

The V and J genes are TRBV5-1 and TRBJ2-5, with 7 bases aligning to TRBD1. Germline V gene lookup returns CDR1 SGHRS and CDR2 YFSETQ. J lost 5 bases, V lost 3 bases, and 13 bases had no gene match. The CDR3 spans 16 residues. The CDR3 here is CASSYIRQGWTETQYF. The CDR3 region has the DNA TGCGCCAGCAGCTATATTAGACAGGGTTGGACGGAGACCCAGTACTTC.

The chain has TRBV27 and TRBJ2-7; TRBD1 agrees at 9 bases. In germline, CDR1 is MNHEY, CDR2 SMNVEV (reference sequence). There are 14 residues in the CDR3. Trimming cost V 6 bases and J 2 bases; bases outside gene matches: 5. The CDR3 reads CASSYGQGTYEQYF. The CDR3 DNA reads as TGTGCCAGCAGCTACGGACAGGGGACCTACGAGCAGTACTTC.

V usage is TRBV9 and J usage is TRBJ2-5, with TRBD2 matching 8 bases. The CDR3 loop spans 14 amino acids. Germline CDR1 SGDLS, CDR2 YYNGEE. V lost 2 bases, J lost 4 bases, and 4 bases stayed unmatched. CDR3 loop: CASSVGGGRETQYF. The CDR3 DNA follows: TGTGCCAGCAGCGTGGGCGGGGGGCGAGAGACCCAGTACTTC. The whole variable domain, filled in from reference TRBV9 and TRBJ2-5, reads DSGVTQTPKHLITATGQRVTLRCSPRSGDLSVYWYQQSLDQGLQFLIQYYNGEERAKGNILERFSAQQFPDLHSELNLSSLELGDSALYFCASSVGGGRETQYFGPGTRLLVL.

This clone has a handful of counts. One junction end disagrees with the germline gene, perhaps due to a read error. The J gene is TRBJ1-2, the V gene TRBV6-5; D uncertain. CDR3 length equals 12 residues. From germline, CDR1 is MNHEY and CDR2 SVGAGI. The CDR3 DNA follows: TGTGCCAGTAGAGAGGCTTTTTATGGCTACCCCTTC. Translated: CASREAFYGYPF.

This chain links TRBV18 with TRBJ2-7; D perhaps matches TRBD1 (6 bases). The germline V gene has CDR1 KGHSH and CDR2 LQKENI. The CDR3 has 17 residues. The V and J ends lost 2 bases and 1 base respectively, with 18 bases between them. The CDR3 sequence: CASSPRRQETLSYEQYF. CDR3 DNA sequence: TGTGCCAGCTCACCAAGACGACAGGAGACCTTATCCTACGAGCAGTACTTC.

This clone is medium-sized within its sample. J is TRBJ2-7 and V is TRBV7-2; a possible D gene is TRBD1 (6 bases). This CDR3 region has 12 residues. The germline CDR1 and CDR2 sequences are SGHTA and FQGNSA. Deletions cut 8 bases from V and 6 bases from J, with 14 bases between. The CDR3 region is CASQTGGVEQYF. CDR3 nucleotides: TGTGCCAGCCAGACTGGGGGCGTCGAGCAGTACTTC.

This clone was seen a handful of times. The gene calls are TRBV5-1 and TRBJ1-3; TRBD1 is a possible D gene (5 bases). Germline CDR1 and CDR2: SGHRS and YFSETQ. V dropped 2 bases and J dropped 1 base, with 7 bases sitting between them. CDR3 length: 14 residues. In DNA, the CDR3 is TGCGCCAGCAGCTTAAGGGGATCTGGAAACACCATATATTTT. Encoded protein: CASSLRGSGNTIYF.